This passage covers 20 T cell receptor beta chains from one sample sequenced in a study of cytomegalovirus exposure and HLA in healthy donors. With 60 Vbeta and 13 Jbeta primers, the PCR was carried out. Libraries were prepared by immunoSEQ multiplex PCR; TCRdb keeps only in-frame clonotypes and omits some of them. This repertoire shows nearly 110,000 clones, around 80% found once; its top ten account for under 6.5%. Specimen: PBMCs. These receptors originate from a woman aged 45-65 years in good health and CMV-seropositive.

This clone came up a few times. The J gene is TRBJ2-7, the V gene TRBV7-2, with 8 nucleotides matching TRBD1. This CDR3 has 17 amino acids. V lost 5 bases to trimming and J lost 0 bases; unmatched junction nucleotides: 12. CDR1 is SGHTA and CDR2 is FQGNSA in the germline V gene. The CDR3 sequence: CASSAFPRGPSSYEQYF. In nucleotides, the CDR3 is TGTGCCAGCAGCGCCTTCCCCAGGGGGCCAAGCTCCTACGAGCAGTACTTC.

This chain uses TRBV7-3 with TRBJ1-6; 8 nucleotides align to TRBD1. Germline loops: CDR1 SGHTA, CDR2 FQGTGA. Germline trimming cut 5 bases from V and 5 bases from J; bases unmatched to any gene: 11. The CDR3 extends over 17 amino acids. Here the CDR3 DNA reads TGTGCCAGCAGCCCCGGAACAGGGGGTCTCCATAATTCACCCCTCCACTTT. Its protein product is CASSPGTGGLHNSPLHF.

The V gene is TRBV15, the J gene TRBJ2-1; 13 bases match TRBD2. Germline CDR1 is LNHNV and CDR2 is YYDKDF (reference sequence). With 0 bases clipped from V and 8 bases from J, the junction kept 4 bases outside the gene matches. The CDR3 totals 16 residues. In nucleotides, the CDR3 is TGTGCCACCAGCAGAGATCGGACTAGCGGGGGCTATGAGCAGTTCTTC. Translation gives CATSRDRTSGGYEQFF.

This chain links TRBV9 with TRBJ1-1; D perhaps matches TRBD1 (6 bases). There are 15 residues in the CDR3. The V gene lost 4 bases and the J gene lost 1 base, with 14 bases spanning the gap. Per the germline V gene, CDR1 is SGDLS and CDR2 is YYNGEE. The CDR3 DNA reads TGTGCCAGCAGCTTACAGCCGGACAGGAACACTGAAGCTTTCTTT. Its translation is CASSLQPDRNTEAFF.

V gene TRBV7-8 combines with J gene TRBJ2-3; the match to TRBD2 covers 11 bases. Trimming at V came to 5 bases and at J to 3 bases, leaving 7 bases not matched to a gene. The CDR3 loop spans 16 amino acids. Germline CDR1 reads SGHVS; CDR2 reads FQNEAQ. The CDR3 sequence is CASSARLAGYTDTQYF. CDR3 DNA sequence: TGTGCCAGCAGCGCAAGACTAGCGGGGTATACAGATACGCAGTATTTT.

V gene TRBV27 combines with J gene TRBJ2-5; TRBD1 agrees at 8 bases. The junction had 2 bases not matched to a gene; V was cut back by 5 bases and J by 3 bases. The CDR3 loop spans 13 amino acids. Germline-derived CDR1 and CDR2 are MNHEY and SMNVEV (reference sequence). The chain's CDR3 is CASSETGEETQYF. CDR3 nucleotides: TGTGCCAGCAGTGAGACAGGGGAAGAGACCCAGTACTTC.

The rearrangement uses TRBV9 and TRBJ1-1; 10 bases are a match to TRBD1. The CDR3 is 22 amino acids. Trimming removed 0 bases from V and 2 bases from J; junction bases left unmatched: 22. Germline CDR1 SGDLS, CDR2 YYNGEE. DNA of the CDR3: TGTGCCAGCAGCGTAGACCCCACGGGACAGGGGACCCCCCGAACCGTCAACACTGAAGCTTTCTTT. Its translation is CASSVDPTGQGTPRTVNTEAFF.

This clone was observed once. The CDR3 loop is CASSLQGARYNEQFF. The CDR3 region has the DNA TGTGCCAGCAGTTTGCAGGGGGCTCGGTACAATGAGCAGTTCTTC. The chain couples TRBV2 to TRBJ2-1; 8 nucleotides agree with TRBD1. V lost 5 bases to trimming and J lost 4 bases; unmatched junction nucleotides: 7. The CDR3 is 15 amino acids. The germline gives CDR1 SNHLY, CDR2 FYNNEI.

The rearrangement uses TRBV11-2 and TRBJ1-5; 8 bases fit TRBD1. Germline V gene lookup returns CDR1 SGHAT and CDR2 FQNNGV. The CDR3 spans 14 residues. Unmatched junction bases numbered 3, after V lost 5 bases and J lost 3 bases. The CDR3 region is CASSRQGNNQPQHF. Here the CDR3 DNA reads TGTGCCAGCAGCCGACAGGGGAACAATCAGCCCCAGCATTTT. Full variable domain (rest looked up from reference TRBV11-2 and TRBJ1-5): EAGVAQSPRYKIIEKRQSVAFWCNPISGHATLYWYQQILGQGPKLLIQFQNNGVVDDSQLPKDRFSAERLKGVDSTLKIQPAKLEDSAVYLCASSRQGNNQPQHFGDGTRLSIL.

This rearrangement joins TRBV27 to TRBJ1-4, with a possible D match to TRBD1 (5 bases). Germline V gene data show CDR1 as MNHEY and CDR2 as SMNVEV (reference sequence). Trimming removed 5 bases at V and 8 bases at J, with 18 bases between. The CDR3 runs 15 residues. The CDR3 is CASSVAGVLREKLFF. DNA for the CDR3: TGTGCCAGCAGTGTAGCGGGGGTGCTTAGAGAAAAACTGTTTTTT.

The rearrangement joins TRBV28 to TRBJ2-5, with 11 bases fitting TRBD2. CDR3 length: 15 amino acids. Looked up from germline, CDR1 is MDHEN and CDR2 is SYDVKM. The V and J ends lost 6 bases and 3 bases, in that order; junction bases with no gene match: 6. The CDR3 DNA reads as TGTGCCAGCAGACCCGGGACTAGCGGAGAAGAGACCCAGTACTTC. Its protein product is CASRPGTSGEETQYF.

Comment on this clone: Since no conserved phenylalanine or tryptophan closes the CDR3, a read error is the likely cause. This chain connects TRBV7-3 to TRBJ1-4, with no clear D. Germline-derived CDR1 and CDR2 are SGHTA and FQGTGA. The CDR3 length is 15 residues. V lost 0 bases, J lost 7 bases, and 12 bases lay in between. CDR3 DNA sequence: TGTGCCAGCAGCTTAACGGGGAGTGGAGGTGAAAAACTGTTTGTT. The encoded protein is CASSLTGSGGEKLFV.

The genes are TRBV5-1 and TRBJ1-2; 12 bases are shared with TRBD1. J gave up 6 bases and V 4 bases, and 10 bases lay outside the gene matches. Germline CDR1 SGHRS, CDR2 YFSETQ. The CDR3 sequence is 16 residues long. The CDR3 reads CASSITGTGGMDGYTF. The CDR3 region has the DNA TGCGCCAGCAGCATCACCGGGACAGGGGGCATGGATGGCTACACCTTC.

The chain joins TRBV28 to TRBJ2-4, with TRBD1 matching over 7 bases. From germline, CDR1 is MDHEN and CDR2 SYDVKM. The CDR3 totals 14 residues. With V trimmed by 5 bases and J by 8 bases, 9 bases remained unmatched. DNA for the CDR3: TGTGCCAGCAGTCCCATGGGACAGCGAGACATTCAGTACTTC. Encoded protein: CASSPMGQRDIQYF.

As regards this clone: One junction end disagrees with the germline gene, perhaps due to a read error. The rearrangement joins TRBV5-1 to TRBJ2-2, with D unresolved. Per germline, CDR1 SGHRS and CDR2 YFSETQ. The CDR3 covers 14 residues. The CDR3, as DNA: TGTGCCAGCAGCCCTACTCCTCAAACCGGGGAGCTGTTTTTT. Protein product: CASSPTPQTGELFF.

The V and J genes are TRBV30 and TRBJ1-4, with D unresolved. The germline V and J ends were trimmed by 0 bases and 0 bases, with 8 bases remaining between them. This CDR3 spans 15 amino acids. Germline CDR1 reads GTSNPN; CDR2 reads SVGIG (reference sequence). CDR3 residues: CAWSVGSPTNEKLFF. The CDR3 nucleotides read TGTGCCTGGAGTGTTGGGAGTCCAACTAATGAAAAACTGTTTTTT.

The CDR3 is CASNLRQGIYGYTF. The CDR3 region has the DNA TGTGCCAGTAATCTTCGACAGGGCATCTATGGCTACACCTTC. This rearrangement joins TRBV19 to TRBJ1-2, with 7 bases aligning to TRBD1. Trimming removed 7 bases from V and 4 bases from J; junction bases left unmatched: 9. This CDR3 is 14 amino acids long. Germline V gene data show CDR1 as LNHDA and CDR2 as SQIVND (reference sequence).

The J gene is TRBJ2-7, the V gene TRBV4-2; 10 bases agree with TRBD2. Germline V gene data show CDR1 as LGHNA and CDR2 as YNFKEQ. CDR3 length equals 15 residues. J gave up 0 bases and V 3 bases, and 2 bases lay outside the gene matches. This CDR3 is CASSHTSGVSYEQYF. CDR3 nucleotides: TGTGCCAGCAGCCACACTAGCGGGGTCTCCTACGAGCAGTACTTC.

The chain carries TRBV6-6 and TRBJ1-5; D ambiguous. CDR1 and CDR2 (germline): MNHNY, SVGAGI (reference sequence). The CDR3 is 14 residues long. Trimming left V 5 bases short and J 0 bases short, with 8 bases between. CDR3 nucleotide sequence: TGTGCCAGCAGTGTCCAGAATAGCAATCAGCCCCAGCATTTT. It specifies CASSVQNSNQPQHF.

The CDR3 region has the DNA TGTGCCAGCAGCTTGGGTTTGGGACAGGGTCCTGGAAACACCATATATTTT. Protein: CASSLGLGQGPGNTIYF. This chain uses TRBV5-6 with TRBJ1-3; 9 bases match TRBD1. V was pared by 0 bases and J by 2 bases, with 6 bases of the junction left unmatched. This CDR3 spans 17 amino acids. Germline CDR1 SGHDT, CDR2 YYEEEE.